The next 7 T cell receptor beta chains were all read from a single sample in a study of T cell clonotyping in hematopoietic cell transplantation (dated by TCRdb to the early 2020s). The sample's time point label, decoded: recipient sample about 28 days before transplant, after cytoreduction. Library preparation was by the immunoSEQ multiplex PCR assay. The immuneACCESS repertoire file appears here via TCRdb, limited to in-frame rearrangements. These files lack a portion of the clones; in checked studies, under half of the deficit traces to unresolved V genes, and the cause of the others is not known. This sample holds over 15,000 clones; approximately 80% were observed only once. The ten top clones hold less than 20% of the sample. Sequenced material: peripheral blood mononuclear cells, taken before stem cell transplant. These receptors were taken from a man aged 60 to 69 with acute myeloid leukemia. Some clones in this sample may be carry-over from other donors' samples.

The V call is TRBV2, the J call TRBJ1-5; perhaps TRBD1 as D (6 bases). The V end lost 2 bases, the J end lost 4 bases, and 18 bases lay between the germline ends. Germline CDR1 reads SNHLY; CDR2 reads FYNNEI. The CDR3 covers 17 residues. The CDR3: CASSEITTGARNQPQHF. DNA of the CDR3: TGTGCCAGCAGTGAAATCACCACGGGGGCTCGGAATCAGCCCCAGCATTTT. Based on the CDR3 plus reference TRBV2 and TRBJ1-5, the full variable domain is EPEVTQTPSHQVTQMGQEVILRCVPISNHLYFYWYRQILGQKVEFLVSFYNNEISEKSEIFDDQFSVERPDGSNFTLKIRSTKLEDSAMYFCASSEITTGARNQPQHFGDGTRLSIL.

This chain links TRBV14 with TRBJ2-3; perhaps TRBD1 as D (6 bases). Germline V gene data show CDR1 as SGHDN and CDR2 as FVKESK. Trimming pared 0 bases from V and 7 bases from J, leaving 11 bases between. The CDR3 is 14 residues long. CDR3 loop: CASSQEWGRNTQYF. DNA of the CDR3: TGTGCCAGCAGCCAAGAGTGGGGGCGGAATACGCAGTATTTT.

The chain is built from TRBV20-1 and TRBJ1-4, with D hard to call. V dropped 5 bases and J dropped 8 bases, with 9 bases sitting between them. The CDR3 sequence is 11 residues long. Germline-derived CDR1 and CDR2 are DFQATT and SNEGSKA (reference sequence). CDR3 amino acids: CSAEAVEKLFF. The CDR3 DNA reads TGCAGTGCTGAGGCGGTGGAAAAACTGTTTTTT.

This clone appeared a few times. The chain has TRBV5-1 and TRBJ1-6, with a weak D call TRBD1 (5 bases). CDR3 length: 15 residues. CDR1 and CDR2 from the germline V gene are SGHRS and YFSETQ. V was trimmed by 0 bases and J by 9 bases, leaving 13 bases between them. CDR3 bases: TGCGCCAGCAGCTTGGGGCAGGTTGGGGGTTCACCCCTCCACTTT. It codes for CASSLGQVGGSPLHF.

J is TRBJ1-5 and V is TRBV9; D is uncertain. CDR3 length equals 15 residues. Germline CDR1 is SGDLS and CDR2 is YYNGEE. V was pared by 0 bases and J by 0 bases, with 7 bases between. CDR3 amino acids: CASSVAPGSNQPQHF. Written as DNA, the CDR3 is TGTGCCAGCAGCGTAGCACCGGGTAGCAATCAGCCCCAGCATTTT. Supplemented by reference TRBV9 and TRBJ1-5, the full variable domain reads DSGVTQTPKHLITATGQRVTLRCSPRSGDLSVYWYQQSLDQGLQFLIQYYNGEERAKGNILERFSAQQFPDLHSELNLSSLELGDSALYFCASSVAPGSNQPQHFGDGTRLSIL.

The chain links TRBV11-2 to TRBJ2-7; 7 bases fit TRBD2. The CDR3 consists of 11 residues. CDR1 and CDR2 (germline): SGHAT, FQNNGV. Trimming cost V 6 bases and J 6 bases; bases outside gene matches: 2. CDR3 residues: CASRGGIEQYF. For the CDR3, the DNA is TGTGCCAGCAGGGGGGGGATCGAGCAGTACTTC.

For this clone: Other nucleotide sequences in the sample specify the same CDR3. The CDR3 sequence is CASSLGGEKLFF. As DNA, the CDR3 is TGTGCCAGCAGCTTAGGGGGGGAAAAACTGTTTTTT. This rearrangement joins TRBV7-8 to TRBJ1-4; D is perhaps TRBD1 (5 bases). The CDR3 consists of 12 residues. Germline V gene data show CDR1 as SGHVS and CDR2 as FQNEAQ. V was pared by 1 base and J by 8 bases, with 5 bases between.